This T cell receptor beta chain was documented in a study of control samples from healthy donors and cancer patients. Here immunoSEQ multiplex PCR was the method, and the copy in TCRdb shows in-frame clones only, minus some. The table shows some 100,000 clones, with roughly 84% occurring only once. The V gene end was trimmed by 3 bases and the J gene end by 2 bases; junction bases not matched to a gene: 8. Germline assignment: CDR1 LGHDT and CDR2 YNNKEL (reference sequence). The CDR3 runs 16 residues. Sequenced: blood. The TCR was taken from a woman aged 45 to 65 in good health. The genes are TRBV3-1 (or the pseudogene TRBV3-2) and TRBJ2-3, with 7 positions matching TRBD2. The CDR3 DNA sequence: TGTGCCAGCAGCCACCTAGCGGCCCCGGTCACAGATACGCAGTATTTT. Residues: CASSHLAAPVTDTQYF.